The clone carrying this TCR beta chain turned up a few times. Its cognate antigen is unknown. The CDR3 runs to 13 residues. CDR1 is SGHRS, CDR2 YFSETQ, per germline. V gave up 4 bases and J gave up 5 bases; unmatched junction bases: 5. The sample originates from a study of CD8 T cells in ankylosing spondylitis. Study-wide results and caveats: In peripheral blood, disease-linked CD8+ clones occurred at relatively low frequencies. Blood from ankylosing spondylitis patients appeared to carry a characteristic roughly eight-variant TCR beta motif. The study looked at matched synovial fluid samples from ankylosing spondylitis patients. Disease-linked clones were reported to be significantly enriched there.

Researchers built TCR beta libraries using quantitative 5'-RACE with molecular barcodes. A single record per CDR3 protein comes from TCRdb applying MiXCR to the 5' RACE reads. The sample records some 800,000 distinct CDR3 sequences, roughly 10% being singletons. The chain couples TRBV5-1 to TRBJ2-5; 7 positions match TRBD2. Sequencing was done on a sample of blood, either unsorted or a sorted T cell fraction (not recorded which). This sequence was found in a male donor with ankylosing spondylitis. CDR3 in amino acids: CASSAGEEETQYF. Here the CDR3 DNA reads TGCGCCAGCAGCGCGGGGGAAGAGGAGACCCAGTACTTC.